This T cell receptor beta chain was recorded in a study of T cell responses to AZD1222 COVID-19 vaccine. Study context: Analysis merged second doses at about 4 or about 12 weeks.

Germline V gene data show CDR1 as SNHLY and CDR2 as FYNNEI. The CDR3 sequence is 14 residues long. Trimming took 3 bases from V and 8 from J, leaving 14 bases between them. The table came from immunoSEQ multiplex PCR; TCRdb's copy has only in-frame clones and leaves some out. The sample includes roughly 130,000 clones, approximately 94% of them seen just once. General observations from the study: Seropositive status at baseline applied to only a handful of AZD1222 recipients. In all cases, repertoires were sampled only after the peak T cell response. Per reports, nearly half of all spike-specific TCRs target regions that are unmutated in variants.

In the case of this clone: Its antigen is currently unknown.

The clonotype originates from an adult in good health. This chain joins TRBV2 and TRBJ2-1; the D gene is possibly TRBD1 (5 bases). Source: peripheral blood, taken on day 0 of AZD1222 vaccination. For the CDR3, the DNA is TGTGCCAGCAGTGATAGAGAGACAGTCCATGAGCAGTTCTTC. It encodes CASSDRETVHEQFF.